What follows describes a single TCR beta chain. As yet, its antigen is unknown. The sample comes from a study of shared clonotypes between healthy human individuals. Across the study: Donor composition was a couple of women and a few men, aged 18 to 49.

Each PCR replicate from the sorted subsets contained 200 to 250 ng DNA, which is tens of thousands of T cell genomes. Clones were sequenced by immunoSEQ multiplex PCR, and TCRdb holds only the in-frame ones, with some missing. The data show about 380,000 clones, about 96% seen once. Whole-study results and caveats: Clonotype sharing levels among donors were expected to vary with sequencing depth.

Germline CDR1 and CDR2: GTSNPN and SVGIG (reference sequence). Trimming removed 4 bases from V and 2 bases from J; junction bases left unmatched: 4. The CDR3 contains 13 residues. The sample was memory CD8+ T cells sorted from blood. Stated subset: CD45RO+ cells pooled with CCR7-negative TemRA cells. The rearrangement uses TRBV30 and TRBJ2-5; 7 nucleotides align to TRBD2. This receptor was taken from a man aged 25-45 years in good health. CDR3 coding DNA: TGTGCCTGGACCCTAGCGGTTCAAGAGACCCAGTACTTC. Protein: CAWTLAVQETQYF.